This is a list of T cell receptor beta chains from one sample in a study of monozygotic twins with inflammatory bowel disease. TCRdb reanalyzed the 5' RACE reads and collapses them to one entry per CDR3 protein, without DNA. The sample data list 110,000 to 150,000 distinct CDR3 sequences. The material sequenced was blood. The receptor source for this set is a human donor with ulcerative colitis or Crohn's disease, or a healthy co-twin of an affected twin (not recorded which). The CDR3 runs from the conserved cysteine through the conserved F or W.

j_call,v_call,cdr3_aa
TRBJ2-5,TRBV29-1,CSVEGTKGETQYF
TRBJ1-3,TRBV7-3,CASSLGPSSGNTMYF
TRBJ2-1,TRBV7-9,CASSLGLLNHNEQFF
TRBJ2-2,TRBV28,CASSTDTGELFF
TRBJ2-2,TRBV29-1,CSVEGTVNTGELFF
TRBJ2-3,TRBV5-1,CASSSGRTDTQYF
TRBJ2-7,TRBV28,CASSRESPRVNF
TRBJ1-1,TRBV28,CASSYGGNTEAFF
TRBJ1-5,TRBV28,CASSWTRGAIGNQPQHF
TRBJ2-5,TRBV7-6,CASSSRTSGSQETQYF
TRBJ1-5,TRBV6-6,CASSLWESNQPQHF
TRBJ2-7,TRBV6-2/TRBV6-3,CASIGGVGEQYF
TRBJ2-7,TRBV4-2,CASSQEAQAAGEQYF
TRBJ2-2,TRBV3-1,CASSQNRDPNTGELFF
TRBJ1-1,TRBV20-1,CSARDRRLNTEAFF
TRBJ1-2,TRBV7-9,CASSKSSGTGYGYTF
TRBJ1-1,TRBV11-2,CASSLSGGRREAFF
TRBJ2-7,TRBV20-1,CSARDPPEQYF
TRBJ2-7,TRBV5-1,CASSLQGRSSYEQYF
TRBJ2-2,TRBV7-3,CASSPFLITGELFF
TRBJ2-1,TRBV29-1,CSVQGGSYNEQFF
TRBJ2-7,TRBV4-3,CASSLGGQLSYEQYF
TRBJ2-1,TRBV4-2,CASSPGQGNYNEQFF
TRBJ2-7,TRBV3-1,CASSQVRQSLHEQYF
TRBJ1-2,TRBV28,CASSFDRVLYTF
TRBJ2-1,TRBV20-1,CSARALATSYNEQFF
TRBJ2-1,TRBV7-9,CASSFRPRGGNEQFF
TRBJ1-3,TRBV28,CASSLPGQASSGNTIYF
TRBJ2-6,TRBV12-3/TRBV12-4,CASSLAGVPTGANVLTF
TRBJ1-1,TRBV29-1,CSAAGQAEAFF
TRBJ2-3,TRBV6-1,CASTQTGKKTDTQYF
TRBJ1-5,TRBV12-3/TRBV12-4,CASRGQDNQPQHF
TRBJ2-4,TRBV6-2/TRBV6-3,CASTDIAGVSKNIQYF
TRBJ2-7,TRBV6-2/TRBV6-3,CASSSPPGLEQYF
TRBJ1-6,TRBV5-1,CASSAGQEGSYNSPLHF
TRBJ1-4,TRBV20-1,CSAKDGTGGAQLFF
TRBJ2-5,TRBV20-1,CGVREFQETQYF
TRBJ2-1,TRBV7-9,CASSSSAGAYNEQFF
TRBJ1-5,TRBV5-1,CASRAGAGDGNQPQHF
TRBJ1-1,TRBV12-3/TRBV12-4,CASSLTGLNTEAFF
TRBJ1-2,TRBV28,CASSDGTGIDGYTF
TRBJ2-5,TRBV5-1,CASRTGSGGTETQYF
TRBJ2-7,TRBV27,CASSTVRIEEYGSYEQYF
TRBJ1-2,TRBV6-5,CASSYTPGTGFYGYTF
TRBJ2-1,TRBV29-1,CSVSTSGSFGFF
TRBJ1-1,TRBV7-2,CASSLAGLAEAFF
TRBJ1-4,TRBV18,CASSPDRVKLFF
TRBJ2-1,TRBV7-9,CASSPTSLEQFF
TRBJ1-5,TRBV5-1,CASSGTPDQPQHF
TRBJ2-3,TRBV5-1,CASSSTKNRTDTQYF
TRBJ2-3,TRBV18,CASSPLRKTDTQYF
TRBJ1-2,TRBV5-1,CASSRDGYGYTF
TRBJ2-7,TRBV29-1,CSFGTDYEQYF